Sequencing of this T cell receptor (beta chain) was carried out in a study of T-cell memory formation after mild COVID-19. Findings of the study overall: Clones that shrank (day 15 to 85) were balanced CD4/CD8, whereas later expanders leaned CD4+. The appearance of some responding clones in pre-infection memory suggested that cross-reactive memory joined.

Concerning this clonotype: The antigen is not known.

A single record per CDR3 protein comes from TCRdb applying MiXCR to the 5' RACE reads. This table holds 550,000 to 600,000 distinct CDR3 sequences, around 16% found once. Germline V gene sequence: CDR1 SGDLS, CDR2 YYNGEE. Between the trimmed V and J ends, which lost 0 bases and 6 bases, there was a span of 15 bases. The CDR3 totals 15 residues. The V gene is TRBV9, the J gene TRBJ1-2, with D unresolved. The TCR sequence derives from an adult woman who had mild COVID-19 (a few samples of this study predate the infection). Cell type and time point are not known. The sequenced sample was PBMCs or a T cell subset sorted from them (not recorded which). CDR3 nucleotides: TGTGCCAGCAGCGTAGCGGACGGACGACCGGATGGCTACACCTTC. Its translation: CASSVADGRPDGYTF. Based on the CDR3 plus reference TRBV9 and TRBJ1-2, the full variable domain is DSGVTQTPKHLITATGQRVTLRCSPRSGDLSVYWYQQSLDQGLQFLIQYYNGEERAKGNILERFSAQQFPDLHSELNLSSLELGDSALYFCASSVADGRPDGYTFGSGTRLTVV.